This passage covers 10 T cell receptor beta chains from one sample sequenced in a study of cytomegalovirus exposure and HLA in healthy donors. With 60 Vbeta and 13 Jbeta primers, the PCR was carried out. Profiled with immunoSEQ multiplex PCR; TCRdb holds only in-frame clones, not every one. The table has 160,000 or so clones, around four fifths seen once. The material sequenced was PBMCs. The receptors derive from a woman aged 50 to 65 in good health and CMV-seronegative.

This clone turned up a few times. V and J are TRBV18 and TRBJ2-1, with D perhaps matching TRBD2 (6 bases). CDR3 size: 15 residues. Germline V lookup: CDR1 KGHSH, CDR2 LQKENI. The ends were cut back, 4 bases at V and 4 bases at J, with 14 bases in the middle. The CDR3 DNA reads as TGTGCCAGCTCACAAGATCCCGGGGGATACAATGAGCAGTTCTTC. This translates into CASSQDPGGYNEQFF.

This chain uses TRBV6-5 with TRBJ1-3, with 7 positions matching TRBD1. Germline V gene data show CDR1 as MNHEY and CDR2 as SVGAGI. Trimming at V came to 2 bases and at J to 4 bases, leaving 5 bases not matched to a gene. The CDR3 totals 15 residues. CDR3 nucleotide sequence: TGTGCCAGCAGTTACACAGAGGGACAGGGAAACACCATATATTTT. It translates to CASSYTEGQGNTIYF.

This clone was detected once. V usage is TRBV5-1 and J usage is TRBJ2-7, with TRBD1 identical over 8 bases. After removal of 0 bases from V and 3 bases from J, the junction contained 2 bases not matched to a gene. CDR1 SGHRS and CDR2 YFSETQ come from the germline V gene. The CDR3 runs 14 residues. CDR3 in amino acids: CASSLGDRNYEQYF. The CDR3 DNA reads as TGCGCCAGCAGCTTGGGGGACAGGAACTACGAGCAGTACTTC.

The chain links TRBV7-3 to TRBJ1-2, with 7 bases aligning to TRBD1. Germline V gives CDR1 SGHTA, CDR2 FQGTGA. Trimming cost V 4 bases and J 2 bases; bases outside gene matches: 4. This CDR3 is 14 amino acids long. This CDR3 reads CASSSQTGNYGYTF. For the CDR3, the DNA is TGTGCCAGCAGCTCCCAGACAGGGAACTATGGCTACACCTTC.

The chain uses TRBV19 and TRBJ1-1; no firm D call. Deletions cut 5 bases from V and 3 bases from J, with 10 bases between. CDR1 is LNHDA, CDR2 SQIVND, per germline (reference sequence). The CDR3 is 13 residues long. The CDR3 region is CASSLAMYTEAFF. DNA of the CDR3: TGTGCCAGTAGTCTCGCTATGTACACTGAAGCTTTCTTT.

The J gene is TRBJ1-4, the V gene TRBV30; the D gene is possibly TRBD1 (6 bases). The CDR3 runs 14 residues. V gave up 0 bases and J gave up 7 bases, with 12 bases separating them. Germline V gene data show CDR1 as GTSNPN and CDR2 as SVGIG (reference sequence). CDR3 sequence: CAWSVQGSREKLFF. For the CDR3, the DNA is TGTGCCTGGAGTGTACAGGGATCCCGTGAAAAACTGTTTTTT.

This clone was counted only a few times. This chain connects TRBV6-1 to TRBJ2-7, with TRBD2 as a possible D gene (6 bases). Trimming removed 4 bases from V and 0 bases from J, with 10 bases in between. This CDR3 is 14 amino acids long. Germline lookup yields CDR1 MNHNS and CDR2 SASEGT. CDR3 nucleotides: TGTGCCAGCAGTGCGCGGGACGGCTCCTACGAGCAGTACTTC. Protein product: CASSARDGSYEQYF.

The rearrangement joins TRBV5-5 to TRBJ2-2; 7 bases agree with TRBD1. CDR1 SGHKS and CDR2 YYEKEE come from the germline V gene (reference sequence). V lost 2 bases, J lost 5 bases, and 6 bases stayed unmatched. This CDR3 has 15 residues. The CDR3 loop reads CASSLGARGTGELFF. The CDR3 nucleotides read TGTGCCAGCAGCTTAGGGGCCAGGGGGACCGGGGAGCTGTTTTTT.

The chain joins TRBV6-1 to TRBJ1-5; TRBD1 matches at 8 bases. CDR1 and CDR2 (germline): MNHNS, SASEGT. The trim removed 3 bases at V and 4 bases at J, leaving 2 bases unmatched. There are 14 residues in the CDR3. CDR3 sequence (DNA): TGTGCCAGCAGTGAGGGACAGGTAAATCAGCCCCAGCATTTT. Translated: CASSEGQVNQPQHF.

There are a few counts of this clone. CDR3 protein: CASSRGQSYEQYF. CDR3 coding DNA: TGTGCCAGCAGCAGGGGACAGTCCTACGAGCAGTACTTC. The chain links TRBV5-6 to TRBJ2-7; 7 positions match TRBD1. The CDR3 covers 13 residues. J was trimmed by 1 base and V by 4 bases; bases with no gene match: 2. CDR1 is SGHDT, CDR2 YYEEEE, per germline.